This T cell receptor (beta chain) was obtained from a study of tumor-infiltrating lymphocytes in primary liver carcinoma. Without any cell sorting, about 19-32 mg of bulk tissue yielded co-extracted RNA and DNA. Patients underwent surgical resection for primary liver carcinoma. Tumor regions sampled: superior, inferior, left, right poles, and centre. V dropped 6 bases and J dropped 12 bases, with 27 bases sitting between them. From germline, CDR1 is SQVTM and CDR2 ANQGSEA. The CDR3 sequence is 14 residues long. Starting from 400 to 500 ng of total RNA, TCR beta cDNA was produced with a primer in the constant region. Libraries of TCR beta came from three nested multiplex PCR rounds with slightly modified ARM-PCR. Forward primers for TRBV1-TRBV30 and a C-beta reverse primer served the first two PCR rounds, at about 10 cycles each. MiXCR was run by TCRdb on the multiplex PCR reads, yielding one entry per CDR3 protein. Of about 190,000 distinct CDR3 sequences listed, around 85% are singletons.

The chain employs TRBV29-1 and TRBJ2-7; tentatively, D is TRBD1 (5 bases). The sequenced sample was tumor tissue from primary liver carcinoma. The clonotype was recovered from a man aged 40-49 years with primary liver carcinoma and hepatitis B virus infection. CDR3 sequence: CSVPDSVDQVKLYF. In DNA, the CDR3 is TGCAGCGTCCCAGACAGCGTGGATCAGGTTAAGCTGTACTTC.